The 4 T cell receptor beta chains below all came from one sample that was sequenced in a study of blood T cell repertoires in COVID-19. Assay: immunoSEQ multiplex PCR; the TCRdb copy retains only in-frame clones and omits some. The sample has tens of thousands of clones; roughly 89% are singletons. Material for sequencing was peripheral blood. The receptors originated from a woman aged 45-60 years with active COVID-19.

CDR3 coding DNA: TGTGCCAGCAGCAAGACGTATCGGGCGGGAGCCTACGAGCAGTACTTC. This encodes CASSKTYRAGAYEQYF. The V gene is TRBV27, the J gene TRBJ2-7, with TRBD2 matching over 7 bases. The CDR3 is made up of 16 amino acids. Germline V CDR1 and CDR2: MNHEY, SMNVEV (reference sequence). The V gene end was trimmed by 6 bases and the J gene end by 2 bases; junction bases not matched to a gene: 13.

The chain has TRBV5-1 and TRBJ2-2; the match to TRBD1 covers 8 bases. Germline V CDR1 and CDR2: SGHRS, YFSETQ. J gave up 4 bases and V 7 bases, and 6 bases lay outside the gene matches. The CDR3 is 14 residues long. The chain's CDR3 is CASSGQVSTGELFF. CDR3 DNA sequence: TGCGCCAGCTCGGGACAGGTTAGCACCGGGGAGCTGTTTTTT.

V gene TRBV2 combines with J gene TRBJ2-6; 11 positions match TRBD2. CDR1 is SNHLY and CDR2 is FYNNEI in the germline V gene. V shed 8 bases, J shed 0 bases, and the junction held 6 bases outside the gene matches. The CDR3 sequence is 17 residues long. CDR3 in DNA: TGTGCCAGCTTTCCGGGACTAGCGGTCTCTGGGGCCAACGTCCTGACTTTC. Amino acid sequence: CASFPGLAVSGANVLTF.

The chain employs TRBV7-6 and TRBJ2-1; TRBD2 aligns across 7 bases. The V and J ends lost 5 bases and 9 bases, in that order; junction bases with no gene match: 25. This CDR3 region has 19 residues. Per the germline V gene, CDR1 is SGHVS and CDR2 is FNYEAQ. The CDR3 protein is CASSPQGGLGATSEGEQFF. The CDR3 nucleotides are TGTGCCAGCAGCCCCCAAGGAGGACTAGGGGCCACTTCGGAAGGTGAGCAGTTCTTC.